The 25 T cell receptor beta chains below all came from one sample that was sequenced in a study of CD4 T cells in relation to SARS-CoV-2 and coronaviruses. The unexposed donors gave CD4+ T cells in about 2011-2018, prior to COVID-19. Generated by immunoSEQ multiplex PCR, the TCRdb table keeps only in-frame clones and is missing some. The sample has around 62,000 clones; approximately 94% are singletons. The sample comprised naive CD4+ T cells from PBMCs. Indicated subset: naive CD4+ T cells isolated by negative enrichment. These receptors all come from a human donor in good health.

The V and J genes are TRBV19 and TRBJ2-7; TRBD2 matches at 8 bases. The CDR3 is 14 residues long. Trimming cost V 1 base and J 4 bases; bases outside gene matches: 3. The germline gives CDR1 LNHDA, CDR2 SQIVND (reference sequence). The CDR3, as DNA: TGTGCCAGTAGTATAGGGGGACTAGGATACGAGCAGTACTTC. It encodes CASSIGGLGYEQYF.

V usage is TRBV28 and J usage is TRBJ1-6, with TRBD1 as a possible D gene (5 bases). The ends were cut back, 7 bases at V and 12 bases at J, with 22 bases in the middle. Germline V lookup: CDR1 MDHEN, CDR2 SYDVKM. This CDR3 region has 15 residues. The CDR3 bases are TGTGCCAGCAACCCCGGGGACGTGGGTATCCTACCCCTCCACTTT. Protein sequence: CASNPGDVGILPLHF.

The genes are TRBV10-2 and TRBJ2-7; D is uncertain. V lost 7 bases to trimming and J lost 5 bases, with 3 bases between them. Germline lookup yields CDR1 WSHSY and CDR2 SAAADI. This CDR3 region has 9 residues. This chain's CDR3 is CASKNEQYF. CDR3 coding DNA: TGCGCCAGCAAGAACGAGCAGTACTTC.

This sequence joins TRBV5-4 and TRBJ2-1, with TRBD1 matching over 7 bases. J gave up 6 bases and V 0 bases, and 9 bases lay outside the gene matches. This CDR3 is 16 amino acids long. Germline CDR1 is SGHNT and CDR2 is YYREEE (reference sequence). The CDR3 sequence is CASSLGTGPRSNEQFF. For the CDR3, the DNA is TGTGCCAGCAGCTTGGGGACAGGACCTAGGAGCAATGAGCAGTTCTTC.

J is TRBJ1-5 and V is TRBV5-1; a weak D match, TRBD1 (5 bases). The CDR3 consists of 15 residues. Per germline, CDR1 SGHRS and CDR2 YFSETQ. The V gene lost 4 bases and the J gene lost 3 bases, with 14 bases spanning the gap. The CDR3 nucleotides read TGCGCCAGCAGCCCGGTTGGGGGGAACAATCAGCCCCAGCATTTT. It is translated as CASSPVGGNNQPQHF.

The chain uses TRBV28 and TRBJ1-4; D might be TRBD1 (5 bases). Germline CDR1 reads MDHEN; CDR2 reads SYDVKM. This CDR3 is 14 amino acids long. V was trimmed by 10 bases and J by 8 bases, leaving 20 bases between them. The CDR3, as DNA: TGTGCCATTCCCGGGGGGGGGAAATCGGAAAAACTGTTTTTT. It translates to CAIPGGGKSEKLFF.

CDR3 residues: CASSFKAGGKTGELFF. CDR3 in DNA: TGTGCCAGCAGCTTTAAGGCGGGAGGAAAAACCGGGGAGCTGTTTTTT. The genes are TRBV7-2 and TRBJ2-2; 8 nucleotides align to TRBD2. The CDR3 consists of 16 residues. The germline gives CDR1 SGHTA, CDR2 FQGNSA. V gave up 3 bases and J gave up 5 bases; unmatched junction bases: 8.

This clone occurred once. The rearrangement joins TRBV27 to TRBJ2-6, with 9 bases that match TRBD1. The CDR3 has 18 amino acids. Unmatched junction bases numbered 14, after V lost 5 bases and J lost 6 bases. Germline CDR1 MNHEY, CDR2 SMNVEV (reference sequence). The CDR3 reads CASSPRDRAPSEANVLTF. The CDR3 region has the DNA TGTGCCAGCAGTCCAAGGGACAGGGCCCCCAGCGAGGCCAACGTCCTGACTTTC.

In its sample, this clone was seen once. Since the CDR3 does not end with the conserved phenylalanine or tryptophan, this likely comes from a read error. The limits of the CDR3 on the DNA are not certain, so only TCRdb's listed CDR3 is given. The rearrangement joins TRBV6-5 to TRBJ2-7; no check of the table's D call, TRBD2, against the DNA was made. The length of the CDR3 is 12 amino acids, counting both ends. Germline assignment: CDR1 MNHEY and CDR2 SVGAGI. This chain's CDR3 is CASRGGTSGRQC.

CDR3 loop: CASSQARVMKDTEAFF. The CDR3, as DNA: TGTGCCAGCAGCCAAGCACGGGTCATGAAGGACACTGAAGCTTTCTTT. The chain joins TRBV3-1 (or the pseudogene TRBV3-2) to TRBJ1-1; D not resolved. V was shortened by 1 base and J by 3 bases, with 15 bases between the two germline ends. The germline V gene encodes CDR1 LGHDT and CDR2 YNNKEL (reference sequence). This CDR3 has 16 amino acids.

This chain links TRBV15 with TRBJ2-7; 7 bases match TRBD1. Trimming at V came to 6 bases and at J to 0 bases, leaving 8 bases not matched to a gene. This CDR3 has 15 residues. The germline gives CDR1 LNHNV, CDR2 YYDKDF (reference sequence). CDR3 region: CATSIGTASSYEQYF. The DNA of the CDR3 is TGTGCCACCAGTATCGGGACAGCTAGCTCCTACGAGCAGTACTTC.

This chain connects TRBV2 to TRBJ2-1, with TRBD2 as a possible D gene (6 bases). CDR1 is SNHLY, CDR2 FYNNEI, per germline. V was cut by 11 bases and J by 4 bases, with 15 bases left in between. CDR3 length: 13 residues. The CDR3 is CAGRTTFYNEQFF. The CDR3 DNA reads TGTGCCGGGAGGACCACCTTTTACAATGAGCAGTTCTTC.

J is TRBJ1-2 and V is TRBV7-3; D might be TRBD1 (5 bases). Germline-derived CDR1 and CDR2 are SGHTA and FQGTGA. This CDR3 spans 13 amino acids. V gave up 1 base and J gave up 7 bases, with 10 bases separating them. The CDR3 loop is CASSLRGVGGYTF. DNA of the CDR3: TGTGCCAGCAGCTTAAGAGGGGTCGGTGGCTACACCTTC.

The rearrangement joins TRBV6-6 to TRBJ1-1, with D unclear. CDR3 length equals 13 residues. The ends were cut back, 5 bases at V and 0 bases at J, with 7 bases in the middle. Germline V gives CDR1 MNHNY, CDR2 SVGAGI (reference sequence). CDR3 in DNA: TGTGCCAGCAGTGCCTCAGTGAACACTGAAGCTTTCTTT. Its protein is CASSASVNTEAFF.

This chain uses TRBV13 with TRBJ2-1; 8 nucleotides agree with TRBD1. The CDR3 is 15 amino acids. V gave up 4 bases and J gave up 4 bases; unmatched junction bases: 6. Germline V lookup: CDR1 PRHDT, CDR2 FYEKMQ (reference sequence). This CDR3 is CASSYRDRTYNEQFF. CDR3 sequence (DNA): TGTGCCAGCAGCTACCGGGACAGGACATACAATGAGCAGTTCTTC.

This clone is a singleton in its sample. The V and J genes are TRBV15 and TRBJ2-7; D not resolved. V was cut by 1 base and J by 6 bases, with 22 bases left in between. This CDR3 comprises 17 residues. Germline-derived CDR1 and CDR2 are LNHNV and YYDKDF (reference sequence). CDR3 sequence (DNA): TGTGCCACCAGCAGAGCGGATAGACGGTTTCTTACAGTCGAGCAGTACTTC. Encoded protein: CATSRADRRFLTVEQYF.

The sample holds one count of this clone. The chain is built from TRBV19 and TRBJ1-1; D unresolved. Between the trimmed V and J ends, which lost 4 bases and 1 base, there was a span of 10 bases. Germline CDR1 is LNHDA and CDR2 is SQIVND (reference sequence). The CDR3 extends over 14 amino acids. CDR3 in DNA: TGTGCCAGTAGTAGGGTGTCAGAGAACACTGAAGCTTTCTTT. Translation: CASSRVSENTEAFF.

The chain employs TRBV19 and TRBJ2-4; 9 bases are shared with TRBD1. This CDR3 spans 14 amino acids. V lost 3 bases, J lost 8 bases, and 5 bases stayed unmatched. Germline loops: CDR1 LNHDA, CDR2 SQIVND (reference sequence). DNA of the CDR3: TGTGCCAGTAGTATGGGGGACAGGGACTACATTCAGTACTTC. Protein: CASSMGDRDYIQYF.

This rearrangement joins TRBV4-1 to TRBJ1-5, with TRBD1 identical over 7 bases. Trimming removed 0 bases from V and 5 bases from J; junction bases left unmatched: 19. The CDR3 covers 20 residues. The germline gives CDR1 MGHRA, CDR2 YSYEKL. The CDR3 region has the DNA TGCGCCAGCAGCCAAGACCAAACCGGGACAGCCACGAGACGGGATCAGCCCCAGCATTTT. Its protein is CASSQDQTGTATRRDQPQHF.

The CDR3 nucleotides are TGTGCCAGCAGCGTAGCGGCCAGGACAGCATTGGGCACAGATACGCAGTATTTT. Translating gives CASSVAARTALGTDTQYF. V is TRBV9 and J is TRBJ2-3, with a weak D call TRBD1 (6 bases). With 0 bases removed from V and 1 base from J, the gap between germline ends came to 18 bases. CDR1 is SGDLS and CDR2 is YYNGEE in the germline V gene. The CDR3 spans 18 residues.

The V gene is TRBV28, the J gene TRBJ1-2; 7 bases are shared with TRBD1. The CDR3 loop spans 13 amino acids. Germline V CDR1 and CDR2: MDHEN, SYDVKM. V lost 5 bases, J lost 6 bases, and 6 bases stayed unmatched. The CDR3 coding sequence is TGTGCCAGCAGTCCGGGGACAGTAGATGGCTACACCTTC. It encodes CASSPGTVDGYTF.

Remarks on this clone: The DNA is omitted, as the CDR3 cannot be located on it reliably, and the CDR3 follows TCRdb's listing. The rearrangement uses TRBV27 and TRBJ1-6; the table names TRBD1, a call not compared with the DNA. 17 amino acids form the CDR3, both terminal residues included. The germline CDR1 and CDR2 sequences are MNHEY and SMNVEV (reference sequence). The CDR3: CASSPFGPGWGNSPLHF.

This sequence joins TRBV5-1 and TRBJ2-1; 8 bases are shared with TRBD1. This CDR3 has 13 amino acids. V lost 3 bases to trimming and J lost 9 bases; unmatched junction nucleotides: 5. The germline CDR1 and CDR2 sequences are SGHRS and YFSETQ. CDR3 coding DNA: TGCGCCAGCAGCTGGACAGGGAATAGTGAGCAGTTCTTC. Translating it yields CASSWTGNSEQFF. Supplemented by reference TRBV5-1 and TRBJ2-1, the full variable domain reads KAGVTQTPRYLIKTRGQQVTLSCSPISGHRSVSWYQQTPGQGLQFLFEYFSETQRNKGNFPGRFSGRQFSNSRSEMNVSTLELGDSALYLCASSWTGNSEQFFGPGTRLTVL.

The V gene is TRBV19, the J gene TRBJ2-7, with a possible D match to TRBD1 (7 bases). Trimming stripped 6 bases from V and 2 bases from J, with 17 bases between. This CDR3 has 15 amino acids. CDR1 LNHDA and CDR2 SQIVND come from the germline V gene (reference sequence). The CDR3 DNA follows: TGTGCCAGTAGGACTCACCAGGGGGGCACCTACGAGCAGTACTTC. This codes for CASRTHQGGTYEQYF.

This clone is a singleton in its sample. The chain combines TRBV5-1 with TRBJ2-3, with TRBD2 as a possible D gene (5 bases). CDR1 and CDR2 from the germline V gene are SGHRS and YFSETQ. V lost 4 bases, J lost 4 bases, and 16 bases lay in between. There are 15 residues in the CDR3. In DNA form, the CDR3 reads TGCGCCAGCAGCCCCAGTATCGCGGGTGCAGATACGCAGTATTTT. Protein: CASSPSIAGADTQYF.